Listed here are 24 T cell receptor beta chains from one sample, sequenced in a study of cytomegalovirus exposure and HLA in healthy donors. The PCR had 60 Vbeta and 13 Jbeta primers. Repertoires were generated with immunoSEQ multiplex PCR, while TCRdb's copy carries only in-frame clones and drops some. The sample yields approximately 140,000 clones, roughly three quarters seen once. Material: PBMCs. Receptors were obtained from a young man in good health and CMV-seronegative.

V usage is TRBV4-1 and J usage is TRBJ1-1; D gene uncertain. The V end lost 4 bases, the J end lost 4 bases, and 22 bases lay between the germline ends. Germline V gene sequence: CDR1 MGHRA, CDR2 YSYEKL. CDR3 length: 17 residues. CDR3 nucleotide sequence: TGCGCCAGCAGCCGAGGGAGGGTGTTGAGACGGGCCACTGAAGCTTTCTTT. Its protein is CASSRGRVLRRATEAFF.

The chain combines TRBV5-6 with TRBJ1-2, with TRBD1 identical over 9 bases. The CDR3 has 18 residues. V shed 0 bases and J 6 bases; nucleotides not matched to a gene: 15. Germline V gene lookup returns CDR1 SGHDT and CDR2 YYEEEE. CDR3 sequence: CASSLGEVWGQGGHGYTF. The CDR3 coding sequence is TGTGCCAGCAGCTTGGGAGAGGTGTGGGGACAGGGTGGACATGGCTACACCTTC.

The J gene is TRBJ2-7, the V gene TRBV11-1, with a tentative D call TRBD1 (6 bases). Germline CDR1 reads SGHAT; CDR2 reads FQDESV (reference sequence). The CDR3 is 15 residues long. Trimming shortened V by 3 bases and J by 2 bases, and 14 bases separated the two germline ends. CDR3 DNA: TGTGCCAGCAGCTTGGAGGACAGAGAAACCTACGAGCAGTACTTC. Its protein product is CASSLEDRETYEQYF.

The J gene is TRBJ1-1, the V gene TRBV7-8; 7 bases match TRBD1. From germline, CDR1 is SGHVS and CDR2 FQNEAQ. Trimming took 1 base from V and 7 from J; bases not matched to a gene: 15. This CDR3 region has 17 residues. CDR3 sequence: CASSLGQGNPLRSEAFF. CDR3 sequence (DNA): TGTGCCAGCAGCTTAGGACAGGGAAACCCCTTGAGAAGTGAAGCTTTCTTT.

The J gene is TRBJ2-3, the V gene TRBV2, with D possibly being TRBD1 (7 bases). This CDR3 contains 18 residues. CDR1 is SNHLY and CDR2 is FYNNEI in the germline V gene. The V end was cut by 0 bases, the J end by 2 bases, with 18 bases between. The CDR3 region is CASSEAYLEGALTDTQYF. The DNA of the CDR3 is TGTGCCAGCAGTGAAGCGTATTTGGAGGGGGCTCTCACAGATACGCAGTATTTT.

This clone appeared once. The CDR3 is CASSQGRNNYGYTF. The CDR3 DNA reads as TGTGCCAGCTCACAAGGCAGGAATAACTATGGCTACACCTTC. The chain has TRBV18 and TRBJ1-2; D is unclear. The length of the CDR3 is 14 residues. Trimming stripped 4 bases from V and 1 base from J, with 10 bases between. The V gene's germline CDR1 is KGHSH and CDR2 LQKENI. Filled out from reference TRBV18 and TRBJ1-2, the complete variable domain reads NAGVMQNPRHLVRRRGQEARLRCSPMKGHSHVYWYRQLPEEGLKFMVYLQKENIIDESGMPKERFSAEFPKEGPSILRIQQVVRGDSAAYFCASSQGRNNYGYTFGSGTRLTVV.

This clone has a handful of counts. The chain has TRBV27 and TRBJ2-3, with 9 bases lining up with TRBD1. CDR1 is MNHEY and CDR2 is SMNVEV in the germline V gene (reference sequence). After removal of 8 bases from V and 0 bases from J, the junction contained 6 bases not matched to a gene. The CDR3 covers 15 residues. CDR3 sequence: CASRDRGSSTDTQYF. The CDR3 DNA reads TGTGCCAGCCGAGACAGGGGGTCTAGCACAGATACGCAGTATTTT.

This chain connects TRBV5-4 to TRBJ2-4; the D gene is possibly TRBD2 (5 bases). Germline CDR1 and CDR2: SGHNT and YYREEE (reference sequence). V lost 0 bases and J lost 3, with 7 bases in between. The CDR3 consists of 14 residues. The CDR3 protein is CASSLAGVKNIQYF. The CDR3 DNA follows: TGTGCCAGCAGCTTGGCCGGGGTCAAAAACATTCAGTACTTC.

The chain uses TRBV27 and TRBJ2-1, with TRBD2 matching 11 bases. The germline CDR1 and CDR2 sequences are MNHEY and SMNVEV (reference sequence). There are 15 residues in the CDR3. V shed 5 bases and J 3 bases; nucleotides not matched to a gene: 3. CDR3 nucleotides: TGTGCCAGCAGTACTAGCGGGGGCCGCTACAATGAGCAGTTCTTC. Its protein product is CASSTSGGRYNEQFF.

This chain uses TRBV4-3 with TRBJ1-5, with 7 bases aligning to TRBD1. Germline lookup yields CDR1 LGHNA and CDR2 YSLEER. CDR3 length equals 13 residues. V lost 2 bases to trimming and J lost 7 bases; unmatched junction nucleotides: 2. The CDR3 DNA reads as TGCGCCAGCAGCCAATCAGGGGGACAGCCCCAGCATTTT. Translation gives CASSQSGGQPQHF.

The genes are TRBV19 and TRBJ2-7, with a weak D call TRBD2 (6 bases). CDR3 length: 14 amino acids. Trimming cost V 3 bases and J 6 bases, with 15 bases left between them. Germline values: CDR1 LNHDA, CDR2 SQIVND (reference sequence). CDR3 nucleotides: TGTGCCAGTAGTATCGGGCAGGGAGGTAGCGAGCAGTACTTC. It translates to CASSIGQGGSEQYF.

The chain combines TRBV21-1 with TRBJ1-1; TRBD1, the D gene given by the table, was not confirmed from the DNA. TRBV21-1 is labeled a pseudogene. CDR3 length: 16 amino acids. The CDR3 DNA reads as TGTGCCAGCAGCAAAAGTACAGGGAACTTGAACACTGAAGCTTTCTTT. Amino acid sequence: CASSKSTGNLNTEAFF.

This rearrangement joins TRBV15 to TRBJ1-2; the D is unclear. The V gene's germline CDR1 is LNHNV and CDR2 YYDKDF (reference sequence). The CDR3 length is 13 residues. V was cut by 0 bases and J by 1 base, with 3 bases left in between. CDR3 bases: TGTGCCACCAGCAGAGATCGTAACTATGGCTACACCTTC. It is translated as CATSRDRNYGYTF. The full variable domain, with the rest looked up from reference TRBV15 and TRBJ1-2, is DAMVIQNPRYQVTQFGKPVTLSCSQTLNHNVMYWYQQKSSQAPKLLFHYYDKDFNNEADTPDNFQSRRPNTSFCFLDIRSPGLGDTAMYLCATSRDRNYGYTFGSGTRLTVV.

CDR3: CASSQTGDTEAFF. CDR3 in DNA: TGTGCCAGCAGTCAAACAGGGGACACTGAAGCTTTCTTT. The rearrangement joins TRBV6-5 to TRBJ1-1; TRBD1 agrees at 7 bases. The V gene's germline CDR1 is MNHEY and CDR2 SVGAGI. CDR3 length: 13 residues. V was clipped by 5 bases and J by 3 bases; unmatched bases: 3.

The chain carries TRBV5-5 and TRBJ2-5; TRBD1 might be the D (5 bases). V shed 1 base and J shed 0 bases, with 13 bases lying between them. The germline V gene has CDR1 SGHKS and CDR2 YYEKEE (reference sequence). This CDR3 region has 16 residues. The CDR3 protein is CASSLWQGMYQETQYF. The CDR3 coding sequence is TGTGCCAGCAGCTTGTGGCAGGGCATGTACCAAGAGACCCAGTACTTC.

As for this clone: Germline is not matched at one junction end, which may reflect a read error. The same CDR3 arises from other DNA sequences in this sample as well. V gene TRBV7-2 combines with J gene TRBJ1-1; 7 nucleotides align to TRBD1. Per the germline V gene, CDR1 is SGHTA and CDR2 is FQGNSA. This CDR3 contains 13 residues. CDR3 in amino acids: CASSLDRVTEAFF. The CDR3 DNA reads as TGTGCCAGCAGTTTAGACAGGGTCACTGAAGCTTTCTTT.

The chain carries TRBV4-2 and TRBJ2-1; 7 bases map to TRBD2. Germline values: CDR1 LGHNA, CDR2 YNFKEQ. J was trimmed by 4 bases and V by 0 bases; bases with no gene match: 6. The CDR3 loop spans 16 amino acids. CDR3: CASSQDRAGRYNEQFF. CDR3 sequence (DNA): TGTGCCAGCAGCCAAGATCGGGCCGGGAGGTACAATGAGCAGTTCTTC.

This chain connects TRBV6-1 to TRBJ1-1; TRBD1 might be the D (5 bases). Trimming took off 1 base at V and 1 base at J, with 7 bases between the two ends. The germline V gene encodes CDR1 MNHNS and CDR2 SASEGT. The CDR3 is made up of 14 amino acids. CDR3 bases: TGTGCCAGCAGTGAAGACAGGCGGAACACTGAAGCTTTCTTT. It is translated as CASSEDRRNTEAFF.

The J gene is TRBJ1-6, the V gene TRBV9; no definite D call. Germline V gene lookup returns CDR1 SGDLS and CDR2 YYNGEE. The CDR3 is 16 residues long. V was clipped by 3 bases and J by 0 bases, with 10 bases between them. This chain's CDR3 is CASSGGHSSYNSPLHF. CDR3 sequence (DNA): TGTGCCAGCAGCGGTGGTCATAGCTCCTATAATTCACCCCTCCACTTT.

This chain uses TRBV6-5 with TRBJ2-7, with D possibly being TRBD1 (6 bases). Germline-derived CDR1 and CDR2 are MNHEY and SVGAGI. V shed 10 bases and J shed 5 bases, with 15 bases lying between them. The CDR3 has 12 amino acids. This chain's CDR3 is CATKDRNNEQYF. CDR3 coding DNA: TGTGCCACCAAAGACAGGAACAACGAGCAGTACTTC.

On this clone: This CDR3 is also generated by other DNA sequences in the sample. This chain uses TRBV27 with TRBJ1-2, with D uncertain. Trimming cost V 3 bases and J 4 bases, with 9 bases left between them. The CDR3 length is 13 residues. Germline CDR1 MNHEY, CDR2 SMNVEV (reference sequence). CDR3 sequence reads: CASSLAGSYGYTF. The CDR3, as DNA: TGTGCCAGCAGTTTGGCCGGGTCCTATGGCTACACCTTC.

The rearrangement joins TRBV5-5 to TRBJ2-2, with TRBD1 as a possible D gene (6 bases). V dropped 2 bases and J dropped 2 bases, with 13 bases sitting between them. This CDR3 spans 16 amino acids. CDR1 SGHKS and CDR2 YYEKEE come from the germline V gene (reference sequence). The CDR3 DNA reads as TGTGCCAGCAGCTTATACAGGGAGTTAAACACCGGGGAGCTGTTTTTT. Amino acids: CASSLYRELNTGELFF.

The genes are TRBV5-6 and TRBJ1-1; D ambiguous. This CDR3 is 15 amino acids long. The V gene's germline CDR1 is SGHDT and CDR2 YYEEEE. Trimming stripped 5 bases from V and 0 bases from J, with 14 bases between. CDR3 region: CASSFQALLNTEAFF. CDR3 DNA sequence: TGTGCCAGCAGTTTTCAAGCCCTGTTGAACACTGAAGCTTTCTTT.

This chain joins TRBV14 and TRBJ2-6; TRBD2 aligns across 10 bases. This CDR3 is built from 18 residues. In germline, CDR1 is SGHDN, CDR2 FVKESK. The V segment lost 4 bases and the J segment 0 bases; nucleotides outside the gene matches: 6. CDR3 bases: TGTGCCAGCAGCCTCAGGACTAGCGGTCGCTCTGGGGCCAACGTCCTGACTTTC. Translated, it gives CASSLRTSGRSGANVLTF.